The clone carrying this T cell receptor (beta chain) was detected many times. Its target is not known. This entry is derived from a study of T-cell memory formation after mild COVID-19. On the study more broadly: TCR clusters mostly belonged to single donors. Study-wide results and caveats: Later expanders leaned CD4+, whereas day 15 to 85 contracting clones were balanced CD4/CD8.

CDR1 and CDR2 (germline): SGHRS, YFSETQ. This CDR3 spans 14 amino acids. The V and J ends lost 1 base and 0 bases respectively, with 7 bases between them. 5'RACE primed from the constant segment yielded TCR alpha and TCR beta cDNA libraries bearing sample barcodes and UMIs. TCRdb ran MiXCR on the 5' RACE reads and lists one entry per CDR3 protein. The sample has 35,000 to 50,000 distinct CDR3 sequences, around 6.3% seen once. Sequenced input: PBMCs or a T cell subset sorted from them (not recorded which). The V call is TRBV5-1, the J call TRBJ1-1; no clear D gene. The origin of this receptor is an adult who had mild COVID-19 (a few samples of this study predate the infection). Cell type and time point are not known. CDR3 DNA sequence: TGCGCCAGCAGCTTGACACAGCTGAACACTGAAGCTTTCTTT. Residues: CASSLTQLNTEAFF. The full variable domain, in which reference TRBV5-1 and TRBJ1-1 provide the parts outside the CDR3, is KAGVTQTPRYLIKTRGQQVTLSCSPISGHRSVSWYQQTPGQGLQFLFEYFSETQRNKGNFPGRFSGRQFSNSRSEMNVSTLELGDSALYLCASSLTQLNTEAFFGQGTRLTVV.